This T cell receptor beta chain was found in a study of blood T cell repertoires in COVID-19. Under the authors' procedure: Amplified reference gene primers provided the basis for estimating nucleated cell counts. Data came from immunoSEQ multiplex PCR; TCRdb stores just in-frame clones and leaves some out. Clone size and the V and J calls come from that table; the DNA yielded D and trimming. The table has around 180,000 clones, around 82% seen once; the top ten hold under 12%. V dropped 3 bases and J dropped 4; count of bases not matched to a gene: 14. This CDR3 region has 20 residues. Germline CDR1 MGHRA, CDR2 YSYEKL.

The chain employs TRBV4-1 and TRBJ2-1; 14 bases fit TRBD2. Sequenced input: peripheral blood. The source is an elderly woman with active or convalescent COVID-19. In DNA, the CDR3 is TGCGCCAGCAGCCAGAGACTAGCGGGAGGGCTGGGGACTATTTACAATGAGCAGTTCTTC. Protein sequence: CASSQRLAGGLGTIYNEQFF.